The rows below give T cell receptor beta chains drawn from one sample of a study of CD8+ T cells in alopecia areata. Generated by immunoSEQ multiplex PCR, the TCRdb table keeps only in-frame clones and is missing some. The table has about 200,000 clones, roughly two fifths seen once. Sequenced material: CD4+ T cells sorted from blood, taken at roughly week 30, from a patient treated with tofacitinib. These receptors all stem from a human donor with alopecia areata. Each CDR3 is given with its conserved first and last residue. D genes are given only for firm matches. Clone size is given for some rows only: seen once, a few or many times, or a class if the clone is expanded.

J gene: TRBJ2-7; CDR3 length: 15; D gene: TRBD1; clone size: NA; V gene: TRBV7-7; CDR3 protein: CASSPGTGGSYEQYF; CDR3 DNA: TGTGCTAGCAGCCCCGGGACAGGGGGCTCCTACGAGCAGTACTTC
J gene: TRBJ1-4; CDR3 length: 13; D gene: TRBD1; clone size: NA; V gene: TRBV30; CDR3 protein: CAWGGQGNEKLFF; CDR3 DNA: TGTGCCTGGGGGGGACAGGGGAATGAAAAACTGTTTTTT
J gene: TRBJ2-1; CDR3 length: 13; D gene: NA; clone size: few; V gene: TRBV11-2; CDR3 protein: CASSLDLIREQFF; CDR3 DNA: TGTGCCAGCAGCTTAGATCTAATTAGGGAGCAGTTCTTC
J gene: TRBJ2-3; CDR3 length: 16; D gene: TRBD2; clone size: NA; V gene: TRBV4-2; CDR3 protein: CASSQGLAEATDTQYF; CDR3 DNA: TGTGCCAGCAGCCAAGGTCTAGCGGAAGCCACAGATACGCAGTATTTT
J gene: TRBJ1-5; CDR3 length: 14; D gene: TRBD1; clone size: NA; V gene: TRBV5-1; CDR3 protein: CASSAQGPPQPQHF; CDR3 DNA: TGCGCCAGCAGCGCACAGGGGCCCCCCCAGCCCCAGCATTTT
J gene: TRBJ2-7; CDR3 length: 15; D gene: TRBD1; clone size: NA; V gene: TRBV6-5; CDR3 protein: CASRPPGQGLYEQYF; CDR3 DNA: TGTGCCAGCAGACCTCCGGGACAGGGCCTCTACGAGCAGTACTTC
J gene: TRBJ2-1; CDR3 length: 14; D gene: TRBD1; clone size: NA; V gene: TRBV6-5; CDR3 protein: CASSRGTGYNEQFF; CDR3 DNA: TGTGCCAGCAGTAGAGGGACAGGATACAATGAGCAGTTCTTC
J gene: TRBJ2-7; CDR3 length: 14; D gene: NA; clone size: few; V gene: TRBV5-1; CDR3 protein: CASSSLEPRMEQYF; CDR3 DNA: TGCGCCAGCAGCTCCCTTGAGCCCAGAATGGAACAGTACTTC
J gene: TRBJ2-1; CDR3 length: 15; D gene: TRBD2; clone size: NA; V gene: TRBV10-3; CDR3 protein: CAISKVAGGGNEQFF; CDR3 DNA: TGTGCCATCAGCAAGGTAGCGGGAGGCGGGAATGAGCAGTTCTTC
J gene: TRBJ1-1; CDR3 length: 16; D gene: TRBD1; clone size: NA; V gene: TRBV7-8; CDR3 protein: CASSGRKGQVDTEAFF; CDR3 DNA: TGTGCCAGCAGCGGGCGGAAAGGACAGGTCGACACTGAAGCTTTCTTT
J gene: TRBJ2-7; CDR3 length: 15; D gene: TRBD2; clone size: NA; V gene: TRBV7-9; CDR3 protein: CASSLTTSGRSEQYF; CDR3 DNA: TGTGCCAGCAGCTTAACTACTAGCGGGAGAAGCGAGCAGTACTTC
J gene: TRBJ2-3; CDR3 length: 13; D gene: TRBD2; clone size: few; V gene: TRBV29-1; CDR3 protein: CSAEGLAGDTQYF; CDR3 DNA: TGCAGCGCCGAGGGACTAGCCGGAGATACGCAGTATTTT
J gene: TRBJ2-2; CDR3 length: 15; D gene: NA; clone size: NA; V gene: TRBV27; CDR3 protein: CASSLEARSTGELFF; CDR3 DNA: TGTGCCAGCAGTTTGGAGGCGCGGAGCACCGGGGAGCTGTTTTTT
J gene: TRBJ1-6; CDR3 length: 13; D gene: NA; clone size: NA; V gene: TRBV9; CDR3 protein: CASSVDLNSPLHF; CDR3 DNA: TGTGCCAGCAGCGTAGATCTAAATTCACCCCTCCACTTT
J gene: TRBJ1-1; CDR3 length: 14; D gene: TRBD1; clone size: NA; V gene: TRBV6-1; CDR3 protein: CASSSRDRGTEAFF; CDR3 DNA: TGTGCCAGCAGTTCCCGGGACAGGGGTACTGAAGCTTTCTTT
J gene: TRBJ2-6; CDR3 length: 20; D gene: NA; clone size: NA; V gene: TRBV7-3; CDR3 protein: CASSLGSLTGRFTGANVLTF; CDR3 DNA: TGTGCCAGCAGCTTAGGATCTTTGACAGGGAGGTTTACTGGGGCCAACGTCCTGACTTTC
J gene: TRBJ2-5; CDR3 length: 12; D gene: NA; clone size: few; V gene: TRBV15; CDR3 protein: CATKADQETQYF; CDR3 DNA: TGTGCCACCAAAGCAGATCAAGAGACCCAGTACTTC
J gene: TRBJ2-6; CDR3 length: 12; D gene: NA; clone size: few; V gene: TRBV6-5; CDR3 protein: CASSSGANVLTF; CDR3 DNA: TGTGCCAGCAGCTCTGGGGCCAACGTCCTGACTTTC
J gene: TRBJ2-1; CDR3 length: 12; D gene: NA; clone size: NA; V gene: TRBV30; CDR3 protein: CAWSSLNNEQFF; CDR3 DNA: TGTGCCTGGAGTAGCCTTAACAATGAGCAGTTCTTC
J gene: TRBJ1-5; CDR3 length: 17; D gene: TRBD1; clone size: few; V gene: TRBV28; CDR3 protein: CASSLPTGTTMGRPQHF; CDR3 DNA: TGTGCCAGCAGTTTACCGACAGGGACCACCATGGGTCGACCCCAGCATTTT
J gene: TRBJ2-7; CDR3 length: 13; D gene: NA; clone size: NA; V gene: TRBV5-4; CDR3 protein: CASSRWGSYEQYF; CDR3 DNA: TGTGCCAGCAGCCGCTGGGGGTCCTACGAGCAGTACTTC
J gene: TRBJ1-6; CDR3 length: 15; D gene: NA; clone size: once; V gene: TRBV7-8; CDR3 protein: CASSLGGAGNSPLHF; CDR3 DNA: TGTGCCAGCAGCTTAGGGGGAGCAGGGAATTCACCCCTCCACTTT
J gene: TRBJ1-1; CDR3 length: 14; D gene: NA; clone size: NA; V gene: TRBV6-5; CDR3 protein: CASRPRTENTEAFF; CDR3 DNA: TGTGCCAGCAGACCCCGGACAGAGAACACTGAAGCTTTCTTT
J gene: TRBJ1-1; CDR3 length: 13; D gene: NA; clone size: NA; V gene: TRBV30; CDR3 protein: CAWSRALNTEAFF; CDR3 DNA: TGTGCCTGGAGCAGGGCCCTGAACACTGAAGCTTTCTTT
J gene: TRBJ2-5; CDR3 length: 16; D gene: TRBD2; clone size: NA; V gene: TRBV7-9; CDR3 protein: CASSLGGLAGFETQYF; CDR3 DNA: TGTGCCAGCAGCCTAGGCGGACTAGCGGGATTTGAGACCCAGTACTTC
J gene: TRBJ2-3; CDR3 length: 14; D gene: TRBD2; clone size: few; V gene: TRBV7-2; CDR3 protein: CASRWTSGADTQYF; CDR3 DNA: TGTGCCAGCAGATGGACTAGCGGGGCAGATACGCAGTATTTT
J gene: TRBJ2-3; CDR3 length: 14; D gene: NA; clone size: NA; V gene: TRBV13; CDR3 protein: CASSLTGGTDTQYF; CDR3 DNA: TGTGCCAGCAGCTTGACCGGGGGCACAGATACGCAGTATTTT
J gene: TRBJ2-5; CDR3 length: 13; D gene: NA; clone size: NA; V gene: TRBV6-4; CDR3 protein: CASSEQPQETQYF; CDR3 DNA: TGTGCCAGCAGCGAACAGCCCCAAGAGACCCAGTACTTC
J gene: TRBJ2-2; CDR3 length: 19; D gene: NA; clone size: NA; V gene: TRBV23-1; CDR3 protein: CASSQECCRVTRKTGELFF; CDR3 DNA: TGCGCCAGCAGTCAGGAGTGTTGTAGAGTCACCAGAAAGACCGGGGAGCTGTTTTTT
J gene: TRBJ1-1; CDR3 length: 13; D gene: TRBD1; clone size: few; V gene: TRBV30; CDR3 protein: CASQTGVNTEAFF; CDR3 DNA: TGTGCCTCCCAGACAGGGGTGAACACTGAAGCTTTCTTT
J gene: TRBJ2-7; CDR3 length: 15; D gene: TRBD2; clone size: NA; V gene: TRBV5-1; CDR3 protein: CASRPLTGGLHEQYF; CDR3 DNA: TGCGCCAGCAGACCTTTGACGGGAGGCCTACACGAGCAGTACTTC
J gene: TRBJ2-5; CDR3 length: 16; D gene: TRBD1; clone size: few; V gene: TRBV28; CDR3 protein: CAGHRDRGNGPKTQYF; CDR3 DNA: TGTGCCGGCCATCGGGACAGGGGTAACGGCCCCAAGACCCAGTACTTC
J gene: TRBJ2-3; CDR3 length: 16; D gene: NA; clone size: few; V gene: TRBV9; CDR3 protein: CASSAKLNPDTDTQYF; CDR3 DNA: TGTGCCAGCAGCGCAAAGCTTAACCCTGACACAGATACGCAGTATTTT
J gene: TRBJ2-1; CDR3 length: 18; D gene: TRBD2; clone size: NA; V gene: TRBV12-5; CDR3 protein: CASGSPGTSGFSYNEQFF; CDR3 DNA: TGTGCTAGTGGAAGCCCTGGGACTAGCGGGTTCTCCTACAATGAGCAGTTCTTC
J gene: TRBJ2-4; CDR3 length: 15; D gene: TRBD2; clone size: few; V gene: TRBV5-8; CDR3 protein: CASSLVPGLANIQYF; CDR3 DNA: TGTGCCAGCAGCTTGGTCCCGGGACTAGCGAACATTCAGTACTTC
J gene: TRBJ2-2; CDR3 length: 14; D gene: TRBD2; clone size: few; V gene: TRBV5-1; CDR3 protein: CASRGETNTGELFF; CDR3 DNA: TGCGCCTCCCGGGGGGAGACGAACACCGGGGAGCTGTTTTTT
J gene: TRBJ1-5; CDR3 length: 15; D gene: TRBD1; clone size: few; V gene: TRBV6-5; CDR3 protein: CATRVQQGADQPQHF; CDR3 DNA: TGTGCCACAAGGGTACAACAGGGGGCGGATCAGCCCCAGCATTTT
J gene: TRBJ2-1; CDR3 length: 16; D gene: TRBD2; clone size: NA; V gene: TRBV7-3; CDR3 protein: CASSYTGTSRFNEQFF; CDR3 DNA: TGTGCCAGCAGCTACACCGGGACTAGCAGATTCAATGAGCAGTTCTTC
J gene: TRBJ1-5; CDR3 length: 15; D gene: TRBD1; clone size: once; V gene: TRBV27; CDR3 protein: CASRMTGSSNQPQHF; CDR3 DNA: TGTGCCAGCAGGATGACAGGGTCTAGCAATCAGCCCCAGCATTTT
J gene: TRBJ1-2; CDR3 length: 12; D gene: NA; clone size: NA; V gene: TRBV15; CDR3 protein: CATSRSVVGYTF; CDR3 DNA: TGTGCCACCAGCAGATCTGTAGTCGGCTACACCTTC
J gene: TRBJ2-1; CDR3 length: 13; D gene: NA; clone size: few; V gene: TRBV18; CDR3 protein: CASSPGLGSEQFF; CDR3 DNA: TGTGCCAGCTCACCAGGTCTGGGCTCTGAGCAGTTCTTC
J gene: TRBJ1-1; CDR3 length: 13; D gene: NA; clone size: NA; V gene: TRBV14; CDR3 protein: CASSHRPSFEAFF; CDR3 DNA: TGTGCCAGCAGCCACCGCCCATCCTTTGAAGCTTTCTTT
J gene: TRBJ2-1; CDR3 length: 18; D gene: TRBD2; clone size: NA; V gene: TRBV6-1; CDR3 protein: CASSEEGSGGPSYNEQFF; CDR3 DNA: TGTGCCAGCAGTGAAGAGGGGAGCGGGGGACCCTCCTACAATGAGCAGTTCTTC
J gene: TRBJ2-6; CDR3 length: 18; D gene: NA; clone size: NA; V gene: TRBV28; CDR3 protein: CASSLVGLAPSGANVLTF; CDR3 DNA: TGTGCCAGCAGTTTAGTCGGGTTAGCGCCATCTGGGGCCAACGTCCTGACTTTC